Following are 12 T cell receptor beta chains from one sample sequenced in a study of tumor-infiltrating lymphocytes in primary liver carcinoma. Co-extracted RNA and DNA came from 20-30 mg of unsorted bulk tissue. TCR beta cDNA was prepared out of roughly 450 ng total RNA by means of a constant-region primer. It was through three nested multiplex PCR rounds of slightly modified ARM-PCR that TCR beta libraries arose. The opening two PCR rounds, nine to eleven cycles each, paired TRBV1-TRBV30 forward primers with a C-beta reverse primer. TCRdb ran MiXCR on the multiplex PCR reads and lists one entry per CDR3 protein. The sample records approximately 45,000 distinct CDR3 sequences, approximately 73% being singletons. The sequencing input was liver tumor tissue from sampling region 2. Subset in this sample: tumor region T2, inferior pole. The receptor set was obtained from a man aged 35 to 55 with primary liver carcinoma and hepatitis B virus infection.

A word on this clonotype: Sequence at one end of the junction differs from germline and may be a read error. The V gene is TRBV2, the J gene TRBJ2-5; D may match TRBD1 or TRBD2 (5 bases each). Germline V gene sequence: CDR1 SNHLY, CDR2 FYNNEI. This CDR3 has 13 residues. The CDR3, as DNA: TGTGCCAGCACCAAGGGGAGTGAAGAGACCCACTACTTC. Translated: CASTKGSEETHYF.

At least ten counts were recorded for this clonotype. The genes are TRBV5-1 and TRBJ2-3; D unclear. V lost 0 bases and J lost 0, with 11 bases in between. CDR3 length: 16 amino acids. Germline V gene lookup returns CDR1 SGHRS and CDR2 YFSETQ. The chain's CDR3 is CASSLGPDWSTDTQYF. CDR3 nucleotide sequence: TGCGCCAGCAGCTTGGGACCAGACTGGAGCACAGATACGCAGTATTTT. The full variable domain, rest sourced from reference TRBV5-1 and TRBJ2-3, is KAGVTQTPRYLIKTRGQQVTLSCSPISGHRSVSWYQQTPGQGLQFLFEYFSETQRNKGNFPGRFSGRQFSNSRSEMNVSTLELGDSALYLCASSLGPDWSTDTQYFGPGTRLTVL.

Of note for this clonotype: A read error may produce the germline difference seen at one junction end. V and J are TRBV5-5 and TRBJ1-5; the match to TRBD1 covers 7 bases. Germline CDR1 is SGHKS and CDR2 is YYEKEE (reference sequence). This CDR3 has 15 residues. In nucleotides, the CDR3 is TGTGCCAGCAACTTGGGGACAGACAGTTATCAGCCCCAGCATTTT. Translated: CASNLGTDSYQPQHF.

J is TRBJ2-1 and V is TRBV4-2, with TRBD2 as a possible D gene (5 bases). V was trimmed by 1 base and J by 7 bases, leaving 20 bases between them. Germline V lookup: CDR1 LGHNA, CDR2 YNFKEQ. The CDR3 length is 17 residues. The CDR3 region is CASSQVSEGYTGNEQFF. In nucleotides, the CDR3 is TGTGCCAGCAGCCAAGTTTCAGAGGGATATACGGGTAATGAGCAGTTCTTC.

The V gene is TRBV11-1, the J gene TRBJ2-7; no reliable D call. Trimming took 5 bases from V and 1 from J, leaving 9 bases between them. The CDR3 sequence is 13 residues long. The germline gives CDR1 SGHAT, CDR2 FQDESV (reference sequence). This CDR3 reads CASSGNRSYEQYF. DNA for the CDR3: TGTGCCAGCAGCGGGAACCGATCCTACGAGCAGTACTTC.

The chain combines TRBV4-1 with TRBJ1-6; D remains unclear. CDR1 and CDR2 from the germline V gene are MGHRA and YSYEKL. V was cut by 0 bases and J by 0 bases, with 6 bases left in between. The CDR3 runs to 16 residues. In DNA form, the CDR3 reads TGCGCCAGCAGCCAAGAACAGAGCTCCTATAATTCACCCCTCCACTTT. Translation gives CASSQEQSSYNSPLHF.

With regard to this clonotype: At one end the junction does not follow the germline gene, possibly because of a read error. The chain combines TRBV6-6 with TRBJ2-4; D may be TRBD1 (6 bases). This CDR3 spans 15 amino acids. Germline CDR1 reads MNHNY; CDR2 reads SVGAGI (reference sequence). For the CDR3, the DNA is TGTGACAGCAGGCCAGAACAGGGTGCTAAGAACATTCAGTACTTC. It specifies CDSRPEQGAKNIQYF.

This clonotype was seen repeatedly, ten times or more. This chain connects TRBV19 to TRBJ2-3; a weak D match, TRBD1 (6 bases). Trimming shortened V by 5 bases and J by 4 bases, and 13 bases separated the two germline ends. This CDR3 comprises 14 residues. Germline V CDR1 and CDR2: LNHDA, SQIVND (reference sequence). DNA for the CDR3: TGTGCCAGTAGTGCTACAGGGAAAGCAGATACGCAGTATTTT. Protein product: CASSATGKADTQYF.

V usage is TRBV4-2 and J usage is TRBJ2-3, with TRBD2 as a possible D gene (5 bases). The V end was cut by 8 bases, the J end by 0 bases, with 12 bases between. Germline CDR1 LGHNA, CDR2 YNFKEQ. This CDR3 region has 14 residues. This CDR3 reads CASQELGSTDTQYF. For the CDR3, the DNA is TGTGCCAGCCAAGAACTAGGGAGCACAGATACGCAGTATTTT.

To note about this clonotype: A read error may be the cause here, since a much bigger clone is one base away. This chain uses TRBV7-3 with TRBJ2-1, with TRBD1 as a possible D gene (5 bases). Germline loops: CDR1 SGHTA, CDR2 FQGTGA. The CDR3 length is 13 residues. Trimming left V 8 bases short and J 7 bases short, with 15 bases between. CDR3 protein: CASLSGFGNEQFF. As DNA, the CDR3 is TGTGCCAGCTTGTCAGGGTTTGGAAATGAGCAGTTCTTC.

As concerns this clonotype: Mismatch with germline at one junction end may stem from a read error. CDR3 nucleotides: TGTGCCAGCAGCTTGGTCTCAGGAGATACGCAATATTTT. Its translation: CASSLVSGDTQYF. The chain carries TRBV5-4 and TRBJ2-3, with no clear D. This CDR3 contains 13 residues. CDR1 SGHNT and CDR2 YYREEE come from the germline V gene (reference sequence). The entire variable domain, with the rest obtained from reference TRBV5-4 and TRBJ2-3, is as follows: ETGVTQSPTHLIKTRGQQVTLRCSSQSGHNTVSWYQQALGQGPQFIFQYYREEENGRGNFPPRFSGLQFPNYSSELNVNALELDDSALYLCASSLVSGDTQYFGPGTRLTVL.

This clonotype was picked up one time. The CDR3 DNA follows: TGTGCCAATAACTTAAGATCCCTAGCGGGAGGATCCTACAATGAGCAGTTCTTC. Encoded protein: CANNLRSLAGGSYNEQFF. The chain employs TRBV11-1 and TRBJ2-1; TRBD2 agrees at 11 bases. The V gene end was trimmed by 10 bases and the J gene end by 1 base; junction bases not matched to a gene: 15. The germline V gene encodes CDR1 SGHAT and CDR2 FQDESV (reference sequence). The CDR3 has 18 amino acids.